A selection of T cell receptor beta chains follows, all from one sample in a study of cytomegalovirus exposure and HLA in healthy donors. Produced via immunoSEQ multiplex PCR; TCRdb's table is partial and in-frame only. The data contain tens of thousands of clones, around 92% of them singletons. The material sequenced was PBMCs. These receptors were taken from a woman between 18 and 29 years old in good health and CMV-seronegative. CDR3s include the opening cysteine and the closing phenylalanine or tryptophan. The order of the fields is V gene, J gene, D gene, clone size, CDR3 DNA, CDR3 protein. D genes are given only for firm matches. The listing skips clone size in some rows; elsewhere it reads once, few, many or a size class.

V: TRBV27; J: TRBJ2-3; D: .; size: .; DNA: TGTGCCAGCAGTTTAACTAGCACAGATACGCAGTATTTT; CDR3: CASSLTSTDTQYF
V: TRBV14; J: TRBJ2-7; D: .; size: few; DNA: TGTGCCAGCAGCTCTGGGGGGTTCGTGCAGTACTTC; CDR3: CASSSGGFVQYF
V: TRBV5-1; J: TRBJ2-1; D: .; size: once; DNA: TGCGCCAGCAGGGTCCTTGTTCAGGGGCTCAATGAGCAGTTCTTC; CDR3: CASRVLVQGLNEQFF
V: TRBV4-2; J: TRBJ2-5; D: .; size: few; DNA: TGTGCCAGCAGCCAAGATCGGTGGGCCGCAGGTGGTACCAAAGAGACCCAGTACTTC; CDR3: CASSQDRWAAGGTKETQYF
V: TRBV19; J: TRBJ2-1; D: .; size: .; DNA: TGTGCCAGTAGTATAGTACCCGGTGAGCAGTTCTTC; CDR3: CASSIVPGEQFF
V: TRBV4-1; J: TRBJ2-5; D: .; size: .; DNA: TGCGCCAGCAGCCGAAATATCGGGGAAGCGTTGACCCAGTACTTC; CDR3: CASSRNIGEALTQYF
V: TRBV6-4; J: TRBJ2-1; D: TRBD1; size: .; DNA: TGTGCCAGCAGTGACTCACAGGGGGGCCACAATGAGCAGTTCTTC; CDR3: CASSDSQGGHNEQFF
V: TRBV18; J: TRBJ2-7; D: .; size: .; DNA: TGTGCCAGCTCATCCTTAACTGGAGTCGGGGAGCAGTACTTC; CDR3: CASSSLTGVGEQYF
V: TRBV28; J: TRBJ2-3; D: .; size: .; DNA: TGTGCCAGCAGTTTGTGGCAGTCTAGCACAGATACGCAGTATTTT; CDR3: CASSLWQSSTDTQYF
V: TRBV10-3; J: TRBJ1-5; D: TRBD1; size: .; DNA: TGTGCCATCAGTGACTCCGGGACAGCTTATAGCAATCAGCCCCAGCATTTT; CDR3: CAISDSGTAYSNQPQHF
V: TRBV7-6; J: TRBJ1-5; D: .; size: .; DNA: TGTGCCAGCAGCCCTGGGGGAGGGGATCAGCCCCAGCATTTT; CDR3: CASSPGGGDQPQHF
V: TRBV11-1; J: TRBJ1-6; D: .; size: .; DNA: TGTGCCAGCAGTGACGGACTGTTTAATTCACCCCTCCACTTT; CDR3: CASSDGLFNSPLHF
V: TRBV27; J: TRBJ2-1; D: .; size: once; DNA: TGTGCCAGCGGCGCGACTTACCCCAACAATGAGCAGTTCTTC; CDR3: CASGATYPNNEQFF
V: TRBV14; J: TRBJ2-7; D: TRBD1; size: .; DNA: TGTGCCAGCAGCCAAGACAGGGGGATAGGCGAGCAGTACTTC; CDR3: CASSQDRGIGEQYF
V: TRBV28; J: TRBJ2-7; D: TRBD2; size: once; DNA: TGTGCCAGCAGTTTCCATCCTACTTTGACTAGCGGGAGAGCTAACGAGCAGTACTTC; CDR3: CASSFHPTLTSGRANEQYF
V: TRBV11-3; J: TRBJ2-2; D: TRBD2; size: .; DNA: TGTGCCAGCAGCTCCCAGGGAGGGATCACCGGGGAGCTGTTTTTT; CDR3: CASSSQGGITGELFF
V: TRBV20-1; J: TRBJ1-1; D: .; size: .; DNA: TGCAGTGCTACGACGGCTTGGGGCGCTTTCTTT; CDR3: CSATTAWGAFF
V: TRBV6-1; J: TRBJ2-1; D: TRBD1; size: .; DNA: TGTGCCAGCGTTACCGGGACAGGGGGCTGGAATGAGCAGTTCTTC; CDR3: CASVTGTGGWNEQFF
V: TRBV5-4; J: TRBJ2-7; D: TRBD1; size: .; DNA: TGTGCCAGCAGCTTCCGGGACAGGGTAGTTTTCGAGCAGTACTTC; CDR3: CASSFRDRVVFEQYF
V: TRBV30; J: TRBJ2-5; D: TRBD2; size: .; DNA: TGTGCCTGGAGTTGGGCGGGGGGGTTCATGGAGACCCAGTACTTC; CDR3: CAWSWAGGFMETQYF
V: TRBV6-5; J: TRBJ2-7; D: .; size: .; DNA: TGTGCCAGCAGTTACGAAAGGACAGACCAATCCTACGAGCAGTACTTC; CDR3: CASSYERTDQSYEQYF
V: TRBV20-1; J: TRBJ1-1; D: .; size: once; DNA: TGCAGTGCAAGAAGCGCGGCTTTCTTT; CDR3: CSARSAAFF
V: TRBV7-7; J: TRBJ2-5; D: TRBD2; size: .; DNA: TGTGCTAGCAGCTCAGGGACTACTAAAGAGACCCAGTACTTC; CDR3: CASSSGTTKETQYF
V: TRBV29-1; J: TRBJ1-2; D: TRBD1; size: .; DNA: TGCAGCGTTGCCGTGGACAGGGTTGGTAGTGGCTACACCTTC; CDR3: CSVAVDRVGSGYTF
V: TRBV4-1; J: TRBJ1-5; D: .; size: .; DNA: TGCGCCAGCAGCCAAGAACCCCTCAGGGGAGGCAATCAGCCCCAGCATTTT; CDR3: CASSQEPLRGGNQPQHF